This T cell receptor beta chain was recorded in a study of blood T cell repertoires in COVID-19. Per the study methods: Reference gene primer amplification gave estimated nucleated cell counts. Some clones are missing from TCRdb's copy, which holds only in-frame ones; the method was immunoSEQ multiplex PCR. The V and J calls and clone size were taken over from that table, and D and trimming were inferred from the DNA. The sample lists some 96,000 clones; roughly 88% were seen once. This CDR3 comprises 16 residues. J gave up 3 bases and V 0 bases, and 5 bases lay outside the gene matches. The V gene's germline CDR1 is SGHAT and CDR2 FQNNGV.

The sample comprised peripheral blood. The chain uses TRBV11-2 and TRBJ1-5, with TRBD1 matching 7 bases. The clonotype comes from a human donor in a cohort sampled during active COVID-19. CDR3 region: CASSLDWTGSNQPQHF. CDR3 sequence (DNA): TGTGCCAGCAGCTTAGATTGGACAGGATCCAATCAGCCCCAGCATTTT.